This T cell receptor beta chain comes out of a study of blood T cell repertoires in COVID-19. Study-level information: Acute and convalescent COVID-19 specimens originated in the United States, Italy and Spain. Sample material is recorded as cDNA or gDNA derived from T cells, B-cell-depleted T cells, or PBMCs.

In the study's own analysis: Amplification with reference gene primers provided the estimates of nucleated cell counts. Repertoires were generated with immunoSEQ multiplex PCR, while TCRdb's copy carries only in-frame clones and drops some. That table gives V, J and clone size, and the DNA gave D and trimming. The sample comprises about 55,000 clones, over 75% of which are singletons, and approximately 15% rests with the top ten. This receptor was identified in a human donor with active COVID-19. The donor label of this sample is uncertain. The sample consisted of peripheral blood.

The CDR3 here is CASSPRNTEAFF. The DNA for the CDR3 is TGTGCCAGCAGCCCCCGGAACACTGAAGCTTTCTTT. This chain links TRBV9 with TRBJ1-1; D is uncertain. Trimming removed 4 bases at V and 1 base at J, with 5 bases between. The CDR3 contains 12 residues. CDR1 is SGDLS, CDR2 YYNGEE, per germline.